This T cell receptor beta chain was profiled in a study of TIL therapy for anti-PD-1-resistant metastatic lung cancer. Study-level findings and limits: Patients were highly selected, enriched for treatment-naive, never-smoker and oncogene-addicted cases.

Points on this clone: Its antigen is unknown.

Time point: pre-treatment sample, taken before nivolumab and TIL therapy. Pleural nodules or supraclavicular lymph nodes made up most of the excised metastases sampled. The libraries were made with immunoSEQ v3. Assay used: immunoSEQ multiplex PCR; TCRdb lists only in-frame clones, some missing. The table includes around 100,000 clones, 65% detected once. V lost 3 bases, J lost 6 bases, and 3 bases lay in between. This CDR3 is 12 amino acids long. Germline CDR1 reads ENHRY; CDR2 reads SYGVKD. The chain links TRBV10-3 to TRBJ1-6; D is undetermined. Sequenced material: tumor tissue, taken at baseline. This sequence was found in a person between 25 and 79 years old with non-small cell lung cancer. The CDR3 DNA is TGTGCCATCAGTGACAGTAATTCACCCCTCCACTTT. This codes for CAISDSNSPLHF.